The clone carrying this T cell receptor beta chain was picked up many times. Its antigen is still unknown. The sample contains more than one DNA sequence encoding this CDR3. The CDR3 spans 15 residues. CDR1 is MRHNA, CDR2 SNTAGT, per germline. V trimming: 2 bases; J trimming: 1 base; junction bases outside the gene matches: 0. CD8 memory combined CD45RO+ cells with CCR7-negative CD45RA+ TemRA cells. Replicate sorted-subset PCRs were loaded with around 220 ng DNA, 30,000 or so T cell genomes. Generated by immunoSEQ multiplex PCR, the TCRdb table keeps only in-frame clones and is missing some. Of around 100,000 clones listed, just over 65% are singletons. This sample stems from a study of shared clonotypes between healthy human individuals. Regarding the study as a whole: Generally, naive subsets came out with larger estimated richness than memory subsets. Despite large depth, sorted-subset datasets appeared incompletely sequenced.

The receptor comes from a woman in her 30s in good health. The specimen was memory CD8+ T cells sorted from blood. Subset of the sample: CD45RO+ cells pooled with CCR7-negative TemRA cells. This chain uses TRBV6-4 with TRBJ2-3, with 10 bases identical to TRBD2. The CDR3 sequence: CASSDGTSGTDTQYF. The CDR3 DNA sequence: TGTGCCAGCAGTGACGGGACTAGCGGCACAGATACGCAGTATTTT.